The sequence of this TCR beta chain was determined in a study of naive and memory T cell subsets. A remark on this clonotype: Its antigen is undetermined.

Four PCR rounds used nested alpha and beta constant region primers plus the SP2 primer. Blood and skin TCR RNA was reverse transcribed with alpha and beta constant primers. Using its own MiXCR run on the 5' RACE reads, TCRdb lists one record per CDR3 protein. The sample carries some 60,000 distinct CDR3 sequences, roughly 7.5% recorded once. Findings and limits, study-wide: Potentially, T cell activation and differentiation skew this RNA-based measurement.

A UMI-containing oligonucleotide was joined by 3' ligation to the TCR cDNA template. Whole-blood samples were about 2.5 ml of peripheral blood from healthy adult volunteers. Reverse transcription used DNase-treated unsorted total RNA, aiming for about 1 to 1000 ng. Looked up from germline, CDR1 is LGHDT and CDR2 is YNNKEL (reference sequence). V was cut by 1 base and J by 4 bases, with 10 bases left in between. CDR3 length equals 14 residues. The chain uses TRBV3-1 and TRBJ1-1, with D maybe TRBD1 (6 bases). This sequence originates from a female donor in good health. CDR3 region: CASSQVAGATEAFF. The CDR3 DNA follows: TGTGCCAGCAGCCAAGTGGCGGGGGCCACTGAAGCTTTCTTT. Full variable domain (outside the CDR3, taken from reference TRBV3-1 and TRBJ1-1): DTAVSQTPKYLVTQMGNDKSIKCEQNLGHDTMYWYKQDSKKFLKIMFSYNNKELIINETVPNRFSPKSPDKAHLNLHINSLELGDSAVYFCASSQVAGATEAFFGQGTRLTVV.